A single sample gave rise to the 10 T cell receptor beta chains below, sequenced in a study of siplizumab effects on memory and regulatory T cells. Libraries were prepared by immunoSEQ multiplex PCR; TCRdb keeps only in-frame clonotypes and omits some of them. The sample lists 100,000 or so clones; 80% to 95% were seen once. The sample taken for sequencing was non-Treg CD4+ T cells sorted from blood. The receptor source for this set is a human donor in good health.

This chain links TRBV28 with TRBJ1-4; D is unresolved. The V gene's germline CDR1 is MDHEN and CDR2 SYDVKM. This CDR3 contains 11 residues. The V end was cut by 5 bases, the J end by 4 bases, with 2 bases between. The CDR3 loop reads CASSVNEKLFF. For the CDR3, the DNA is TGTGCCAGCAGTGTTAATGAAAAACTGTTTTTT.

The chain couples TRBV2 to TRBJ2-2, with D maybe TRBD2 (5 bases). The CDR3 sequence is 16 residues long. CDR1 is SNHLY, CDR2 FYNNEI, per germline. Trimming left V 7 bases short and J 0 bases short, with 15 bases between. The CDR3 region has the DNA TGTGCCAGCACCGAAAGACTATCCGCGAACACCGGGGAGCTGTTTTTT. As protein: CASTERLSANTGELFF.

V gene TRBV4-1 combines with J gene TRBJ1-2; D gene ambiguous. The CDR3 is 14 residues long. Germline V gene sequence: CDR1 MGHRA, CDR2 YSYEKL. Trimming shortened V by 4 bases and J by 6 bases, and 15 bases separated the two germline ends. The CDR3 sequence is CASSPRADQHGYTF. CDR3 bases: TGCGCCAGCAGCCCCCGGGCAGATCAACATGGCTACACCTTC.

The J gene is TRBJ1-3, the V gene TRBV5-4; D is undetermined. The germline CDR1 and CDR2 sequences are SGHNT and YYREEE (reference sequence). V lost 0 bases, J lost 3 bases, and 7 bases lay in between. CDR3 length equals 14 residues. The CDR3 here is CASSLGRLGNTIYF. As DNA, the CDR3 is TGTGCCAGCAGCTTGGGACGGCTTGGAAACACCATATATTTT.

This chain connects TRBV7-3 to TRBJ2-2, with 8 positions matching TRBD1. In germline, CDR1 is SGHTA, CDR2 FQGTGA. Trimming removed 5 bases from V and 2 bases from J; junction bases left unmatched: 4. This CDR3 has 15 residues. DNA of the CDR3: TGTGCCAGCAGCGACAGGGGACCCAACACCGGGGAGCTGTTTTTT. It translates to CASSDRGPNTGELFF.

This sequence joins TRBV7-3 and TRBJ2-5, with 9 nucleotides matching TRBD1. The CDR3 runs to 13 residues. CDR1 is SGHTA, CDR2 FQGTGA, per germline. With V trimmed by 4 bases and J by 7 bases, 4 bases remained unmatched. CDR3 region: CASSSDRGGTQYF. The CDR3 bases are TGTGCCAGCAGCTCGGACAGGGGAGGGACCCAGTACTTC.

The rearrangement links TRBV18 to TRBJ2-2; 9 nucleotides align to TRBD1. V trimming: 1 base; J trimming: 6 bases; junction bases outside the gene matches: 6. Germline CDR1 KGHSH, CDR2 LQKENI. This CDR3 spans 16 amino acids. CDR3 loop: CASSPQGTGSAGELFF. Written as DNA, the CDR3 is TGTGCCAGCTCACCACAGGGGACAGGGTCTGCCGGGGAGCTGTTTTTT.

The CDR3 nucleotides read TGTGCCAGTAGTATCCCAGGGACCTCTGGAAACACCATATATTTT. It encodes CASSIPGTSGNTIYF. The rearrangement joins TRBV19 to TRBJ1-3; tentatively, D is TRBD1 (5 bases). With 3 bases removed from V and 0 bases from J, the gap between germline ends came to 9 bases. CDR1 LNHDA and CDR2 SQIVND come from the germline V gene (reference sequence). The CDR3 extends over 15 amino acids.

This rearrangement joins TRBV6-5 to TRBJ2-2; D gene unclear. Germline lookup yields CDR1 MNHEY and CDR2 SVGAGI. This CDR3 has 12 residues. The V and J ends lost 2 bases and 6 bases respectively, with 4 bases between them. The CDR3 loop is CASSYNAGELFF. The CDR3 DNA reads TGTGCCAGCAGTTACAACGCCGGGGAGCTGTTTTTT.

The V gene is TRBV4-1, the J gene TRBJ1-4, with D hard to call. The CDR3 runs to 16 residues. Trimming took off 4 bases at V and 0 bases at J, with 12 bases between the two ends. CDR1 is MGHRA and CDR2 is YSYEKL in the germline V gene. The CDR3 is CASSLAAAATNEKLFF. CDR3 nucleotide sequence: TGCGCCAGCAGCCTGGCAGCAGCTGCAACTAATGAAAAACTGTTTTTT.